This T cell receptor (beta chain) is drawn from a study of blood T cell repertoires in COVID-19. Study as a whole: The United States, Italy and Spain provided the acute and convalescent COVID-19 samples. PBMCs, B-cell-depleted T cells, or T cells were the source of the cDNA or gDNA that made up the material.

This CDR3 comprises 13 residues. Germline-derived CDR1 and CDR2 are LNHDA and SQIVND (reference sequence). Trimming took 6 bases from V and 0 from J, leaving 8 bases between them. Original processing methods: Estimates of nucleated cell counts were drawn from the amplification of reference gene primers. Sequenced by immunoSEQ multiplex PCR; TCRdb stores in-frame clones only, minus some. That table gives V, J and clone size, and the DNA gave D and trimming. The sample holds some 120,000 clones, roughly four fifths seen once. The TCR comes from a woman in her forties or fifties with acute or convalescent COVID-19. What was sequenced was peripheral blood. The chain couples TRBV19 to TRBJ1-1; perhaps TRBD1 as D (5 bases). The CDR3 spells CASSATVNTEAFF. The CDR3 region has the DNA TGTGCCAGTAGCGCGACAGTGAACACTGAAGCTTTCTTT.